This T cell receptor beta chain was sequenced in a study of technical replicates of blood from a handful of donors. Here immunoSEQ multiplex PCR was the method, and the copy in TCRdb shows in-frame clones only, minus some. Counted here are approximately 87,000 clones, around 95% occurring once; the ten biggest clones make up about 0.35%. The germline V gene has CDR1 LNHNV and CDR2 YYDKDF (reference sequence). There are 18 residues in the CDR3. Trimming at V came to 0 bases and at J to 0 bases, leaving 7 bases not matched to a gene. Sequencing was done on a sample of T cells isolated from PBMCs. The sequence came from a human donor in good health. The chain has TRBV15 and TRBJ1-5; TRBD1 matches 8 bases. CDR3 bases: TGTGCCACCAGCAGAGATCCAGGGGGCCTTTATAGCAATCAGCCCCAGCATTTT. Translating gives CATSRDPGGLYSNQPQHF. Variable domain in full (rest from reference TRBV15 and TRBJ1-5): DAMVIQNPRYQVTQFGKPVTLSCSQTLNHNVMYWYQQKSSQAPKLLFHYYDKDFNNEADTPDNFQSRRPNTSFCFLDIRSPGLGDTAMYLCATSRDPGGLYSNQPQHFGDGTRLSIL.